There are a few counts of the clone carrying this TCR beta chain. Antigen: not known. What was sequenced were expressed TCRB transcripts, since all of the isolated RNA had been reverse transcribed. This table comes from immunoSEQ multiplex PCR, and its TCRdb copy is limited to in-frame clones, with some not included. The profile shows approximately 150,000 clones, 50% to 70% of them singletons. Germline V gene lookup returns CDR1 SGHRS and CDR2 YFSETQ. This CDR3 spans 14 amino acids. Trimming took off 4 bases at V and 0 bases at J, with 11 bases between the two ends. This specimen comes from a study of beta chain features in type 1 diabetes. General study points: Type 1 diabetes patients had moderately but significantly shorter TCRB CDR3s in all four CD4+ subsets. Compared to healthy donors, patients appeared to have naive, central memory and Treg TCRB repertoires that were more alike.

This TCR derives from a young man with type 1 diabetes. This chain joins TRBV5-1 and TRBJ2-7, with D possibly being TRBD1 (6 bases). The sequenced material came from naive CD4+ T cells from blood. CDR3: CASSPQGSSYEQYF. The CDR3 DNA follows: TGCGCCAGCAGCCCGCAGGGGTCCTCCTACGAGCAGTACTTC.